One T cell receptor beta chain is described in this entry. These data originate in a study of patients and donors after allogeneic stem cell transplantation. This CDR3 is 15 amino acids long. Germline CDR1 SGHRS, CDR2 YFSETQ. Trimming pared 4 bases from V and 1 base from J, leaving 14 bases between. TCRdb used MiXCR to reprocess the RT-PCR reads, holding one entry per CDR3 protein. Among 200,000 to 250,000 distinct CDR3 sequences listed, roughly 13% were seen once. This chain uses TRBV5-1 with TRBJ1-2; D is unresolved. The receptor was isolated from a human donor who was either an allogeneic HSCT recipient or a stem cell or donor lymphocyte infusion donor (not recorded which). It is not recorded whose cells these are; they may come from a transplant donor. The sample consisted of blood, either unsorted or a sorted T cell fraction (not recorded which). For the CDR3, the DNA is TGCGCCAGCAGCCCGTCGGGCAGACTTAACTATGGCTACACCTTC. Protein: CASSPSGRLNYGYTF. The full variable domain, completed using reference TRBV5-1 and TRBJ1-2, is KAGVTQTPRYLIKTRGQQVTLSCSPISGHRSVSWYQQTPGQGLQFLFEYFSETQRNKGNFPGRFSGRQFSNSRSEMNVSTLELGDSALYLCASSPSGRLNYGYTFGSGTRLTVV.